The 21 T cell receptor beta chains below come from one sample, sequenced in a study of molecular identifiers for immune sequencing clone quantification. In TCRdb, the PCR reads were re-called with MiXCR into one record per CDR3 protein. The table includes around 470,000 distinct CDR3 sequences, roughly a fifth detected once. Sequencing was performed on naive CD8+ T cells from blood, with Jurkat cell RNA spiked in. As for subset: FACS-sorted CD8+CD4-CCR7+CD45RA+ naive T cells. Every receptor here comes from a human donor in good health. Some libraries in this study had Jurkat cell RNA spiked in.

This clonotype has a handful of counts. J is TRBJ2-5 and V is TRBV20-1; D perhaps matches TRBD2 (6 bases). CDR1 and CDR2 (germline): DFQATT, SNEGSKA (reference sequence). V was trimmed by 3 bases and J by 4 bases, leaving 9 bases between them. There are 12 residues in the CDR3. The CDR3 nucleotides read TGCAGTGCTAGTCAGGGACTAGAGACCCAGTACTTC. It is translated as CSASQGLETQYF.

This CDR3 is CASGSGTGGTEQYF. In DNA, the CDR3 is TGTGCCAGCGGATCCGGGACTGGCGGGACCGAGCAGTACTTC. The chain uses TRBV27 and TRBJ2-7, with D perhaps TRBD2 (6 bases). Germline CDR1 MNHEY, CDR2 SMNVEV (reference sequence). V was cut by 8 bases and J by 6 bases, with 20 bases left in between. There are 14 residues in the CDR3.

Comment on this clonotype: A much larger clone lies a single base off, so this may be a read error. This chain connects TRBV9 to TRBJ2-3; D might be TRBD1 (5 bases). Germline CDR1 reads SGDLS; CDR2 reads YYNGEE. The CDR3 is 14 residues long. Written as DNA, the CDR3 is TGTGCCAGCAGCGGGGCGCATAGCACAGGTACGCAGTATTTT. Its protein product is CASSGAHSTGTQYF.

This clonotype showed up just once. This sequence may be a read error, since a much larger clone differs from it by one base. V gene TRBV20-1 combines with J gene TRBJ2-3; TRBD1 agrees at 7 bases. CDR3 size: 14 residues. V shed 2 bases and J 5 bases; nucleotides not matched to a gene: 7. The germline CDR1 and CDR2 sequences are DFQATT and SNEGSKA (reference sequence). CDR3 coding DNA: TGCAGTGCTAGATTCACAGGGGCCGGAGATACGCAGTATTTT. This sequence encodes CSARFTGAGDTQYF.

This clonotype was recorded a few times. The gene calls are TRBV7-9 and TRBJ2-3, with D unclear. V was clipped by 6 bases and J by 2 bases, with 12 bases between them. The CDR3 extends over 14 amino acids. The germline gives CDR1 SEHNR, CDR2 FQNEAQ (reference sequence). CDR3 DNA sequence: TGTGCCAGCAGTGACTGGACGGACACAGATACGCAGTATTTT. Translating gives CASSDWTDTDTQYF.

The gene calls are TRBV27 and TRBJ2-5; the D is unclear. V was trimmed by 2 bases and J by 1 base, leaving 5 bases between them. Per the germline V gene, CDR1 is MNHEY and CDR2 is SMNVEV (reference sequence). This CDR3 is built from 13 residues. This CDR3 reads CASSLISQETQYF. The CDR3 region has the DNA TGTGCCAGCAGTTTAATTAGCCAAGAGACCCAGTACTTC.

This clonotype occurred many times. The chain carries TRBV6-2 or TRBV6-3 and TRBJ2-5, with 7 bases that match TRBD1. J was trimmed by 4 bases and V by 0 bases; bases with no gene match: 17. Germline V gives CDR1 MNHEY, CDR2 SVGEGT. This CDR3 contains 19 residues. The CDR3 nucleotides read TGTGCCAGCAGTTACTCAAGGTGGGACAGCCACTCCGATTTAGAGACCCAGTACTTC. Its protein is CASSYSRWDSHSDLETQYF.

This clonotype was detected ten times or more. The CDR3: CASSLAIPGGFDGNTIYF. CDR3 DNA: TGTGCCAGCAGCTTAGCGATCCCAGGGGGTTTTGATGGAAACACCATATATTTT. V gene TRBV7-9 combines with J gene TRBJ1-3; 7 positions match TRBD1. The V segment lost 0 bases and the J segment 3 bases; nucleotides outside the gene matches: 11. CDR1 and CDR2 from the germline V gene are SEHNR and FQNEAQ (reference sequence). This CDR3 has 18 residues.

This clonotype was seen only a few times. This sequence joins TRBV15 and TRBJ2-3, with 10 bases matching TRBD2. The germline V gene encodes CDR1 LNHNV and CDR2 YYDKDF (reference sequence). V shed 5 bases, J shed 4 bases, and the junction held 9 bases outside the gene matches. This CDR3 comprises 16 residues. This chain's CDR3 is CATSSRLAGGPDTQYF. The CDR3, as DNA: TGTGCCACCAGCTCCCGATTAGCGGGGGGACCAGATACGCAGTATTTT.

This clonotype came up a few times. Mismatch with germline at one junction end may stem from a read error. The rearrangement uses TRBV2 and TRBJ1-4; 10 nucleotides match TRBD1. The germline CDR1 and CDR2 sequences are SNHLY and FYNNEI. The CDR3 extends over 13 amino acids. The CDR3 region has the DNA TGTGCCACCCTGACAGGGGGCTCTGAAAGACTGTTTTTT. Its translation: CATLTGGSERLFF.

V usage is TRBV20-1 and J usage is TRBJ2-7, with 12 bases identical to TRBD2. CDR1 is DFQATT and CDR2 is SNEGSKA in the germline V gene (reference sequence). This CDR3 is built from 19 residues. V trimming: 6 bases; J trimming: 0 bases; junction bases outside the gene matches: 18. The CDR3 loop reads CSAPHGYRMTSGSSYEQYF. CDR3 nucleotides: TGCAGTGCCCCACACGGCTATCGTATGACTAGCGGGAGCTCCTACGAGCAGTACTTC.

V gene TRBV20-1 combines with J gene TRBJ2-7; D might be TRBD1 or TRBD2, each matching 5 bases. Trimming pared 0 bases from V and 5 bases from J, leaving 17 bases between. CDR3 length equals 15 residues. Germline CDR1 DFQATT, CDR2 SNEGSKA (reference sequence). The CDR3 nucleotides are TGCAGTGCTAGAGATCAGGGACCCCTGGGGCACGAGCAGTACTTC. It encodes CSARDQGPLGHEQYF.

As for this clonotype: This may arise from a read error, as a much more abundant clone is one base away. The chain uses TRBV11-2 and TRBJ2-5; 12 bases map to TRBD1. From germline, CDR1 is SGHAT and CDR2 FQNNGV. CDR3 size: 16 residues. CDR3 residues: CASSLAGTGGQGTQYF. For the CDR3, the DNA is TGTGCCAGCAGCTTAGCCGGGACAGGGGGCCAAGGGACCCAGTACTTC.

The chain uses TRBV3-1 and TRBJ2-1; D not resolved. Germline loops: CDR1 LGHDT, CDR2 YNNKEL (reference sequence). This CDR3 has 16 amino acids. Trimming pared 3 bases from V and 5 bases from J, leaving 17 bases between. Written as DNA, the CDR3 is TGTGCCAGCAGCCAGTGGGTCCCAAGCCACGACAATGAGCAGTTCTTC. Its protein product is CASSQWVPSHDNEQFF.

The chain couples TRBV3-1 to TRBJ2-2, with 9 bases matching TRBD2. The germline V gene has CDR1 LGHDT and CDR2 YNNKEL (reference sequence). The V gene end was trimmed by 6 bases and the J gene end by 5 bases; junction bases not matched to a gene: 13. This CDR3 is 17 amino acids long. The CDR3 is CASSPTIAGVQTGELFF. DNA of the CDR3: TGTGCCAGCAGTCCTACAATAGCGGGAGTACAGACCGGGGAGCTGTTTTTT.

To note about this clonotype: This clone may be a read error of a much larger clone one base away. V gene TRBV12-3 or TRBV12-4 combines with J gene TRBJ2-5, with unresolved D. The CDR3 has 13 residues. The CDR3 sequence is CASSSDGQETQHF. The DNA for the CDR3 is TGTGCCAGCAGTTCCGACGGGCAAGAGACCCAGCACTTC.

The chain employs TRBV27 and TRBJ2-7; 8 bases agree with TRBD2. Trimming removed 5 bases from V and 2 bases from J; junction bases left unmatched: 17. Per the germline V gene, CDR1 is MNHEY and CDR2 is SMNVEV (reference sequence). The CDR3 spans 18 residues. The CDR3: CASSPTSGVLAGTYEQYF. CDR3 DNA sequence: TGTGCCAGCAGTCCCACCAGTGGGGTGCTAGCGGGCACCTACGAGCAGTACTTC.

This clonotype was seen more than once but under ten times. One end of the junction varies from germline; a read error may be responsible. The V and J genes are TRBV29-1 and TRBJ1-5, with TRBD1 as a possible D gene (6 bases). This CDR3 has 13 amino acids. CDR1 is SQVTM and CDR2 is ANQGSEA in the germline V gene. This chain's CDR3 is CSVEGGSNRPQHF. The DNA for the CDR3 is TGCAGTGTCGAAGGGGGTAGCAATCGGCCCCAGCATTTT.

This clonotype showed up many times. V is TRBV4-1 and J is TRBJ2-7; D remains unclear. The CDR3 is 15 residues long. V shed 0 bases and J shed 3 bases, with 12 bases lying between them. Per germline, CDR1 MGHRA and CDR2 YSYEKL. In DNA, the CDR3 is TGCGCCAGCAGCCAAGATGGGCGGAGCAACTACGAGCAGTACTTC. Protein: CASSQDGRSNYEQYF.

The genes are TRBV28 and TRBJ1-1, with a possible D match to TRBD1 (6 bases). Germline V CDR1 and CDR2: MDHEN, SYDVKM. The CDR3 consists of 15 residues. V lost 5 bases, J lost 7 bases, and 20 bases lay in between. The CDR3 is CASSIAGHFAIEAFF. CDR3 sequence (DNA): TGTGCCAGCAGTATCGCGGGACATTTTGCCATTGAAGCTTTCTTT. Together with reference TRBV28 and TRBJ1-1, the CDR3 gives the full variable domain: DVKVTQSSRYLVKRTGEKVFLECVQDMDHENMFWYRQDPGLGLRLIYFSYDVKMKEKGDIPEGYSVSREKKERFSLILESASTNQTSMYLCASSIAGHFAIEAFFGQGTRLTVV.

This clonotype was recorded at least ten times. J is TRBJ2-7 and V is TRBV28; D remains ambiguous. Trimming took 6 bases from V and 4 from J, leaving 13 bases between them. This CDR3 has 13 amino acids. The germline CDR1 and CDR2 sequences are MDHEN and SYDVKM. DNA of the CDR3: TGTGCCAGCAGCCCCCCGAGCCCGTACGAGCAGTACTTC. Protein product: CASSPPSPYEQYF.